Sequencing of this TCR beta chain was carried out in a study of blood T cell repertoires in COVID-19. Study-wide background: Italy, Spain and the United States were the sources of the convalescent and acute COVID-19 samples. T cells, B-cell-depleted T cells, or PBMCs supplied cDNA or gDNA.

The CDR3 consists of 14 residues. The germline V gene has CDR1 SGHTA and CDR2 FQGNSA. V shed 7 bases, J shed 4 bases, and the junction held 9 bases outside the gene matches. In the authors' workflow: By means of reference gene primer amplification, nucleated cell counts were estimated. Repertoires were generated with immunoSEQ multiplex PCR, while TCRdb's copy carries only in-frame clones and drops some. V and J calls and clone size are given by that table; D and trimming were obtained from the DNA. In the table there are about 180,000 clones, 83% of which are singletons. The source is a human donor in a cohort sampled during active COVID-19. The V and J genes are TRBV7-2 and TRBJ2-5; 7 positions match TRBD1. Sample: peripheral blood. The CDR3 DNA reads as TGTGCCAGCATCATGGACAGGAACTCAGAGACCCAGTACTTC. Amino acid sequence: CASIMDRNSETQYF.